This T cell receptor (beta chain) originates from a study of radiotherapy plus CTLA-4 blockade in lung cancer. This CDR3 contains 15 residues. V lost 3 bases, J lost 3 bases, and 5 bases stayed unmatched. Germline values: CDR1 MDHEN, CDR2 SYDVKM. Libraries were prepared by immunoSEQ multiplex PCR; TCRdb keeps only in-frame clonotypes and omits some of them. The sample yields roughly 75,000 clones, around 80% seen once. V and J are TRBV28 and TRBJ2-7; 10 nucleotides agree with TRBD1. The material was peripheral blood, obtained from a patient treated with radiotherapy plus ipilimumab. The receptor was isolated from a human donor with non-small cell lung cancer who had stable disease on radiotherapy plus ipilimumab. CDR3 sequence reads: CASSFADRGSYEQYF. The CDR3 coding sequence is TGTGCCAGCAGTTTCGCGGACAGGGGGAGCTACGAGCAGTACTTC.